This T cell receptor (beta chain) came from a study of shared clonotypes between healthy human individuals. Study observations and caveats: It was expected that sequencing depth would affect clonotype sharing among donors.

The CDR3 is 17 amino acids. Trimming removed 1 base from V and 7 bases from J; junction bases left unmatched: 14. Germline assignment: CDR1 SGHAT and CDR2 FQNNGV. As to this clone: Its antigen is not identified.

Unsorted PBMC contributed about 270 ng DNA, approximately 30,000 T cell genomes, to each replicate PCR. Original processing notes: Junction-only sequences without quality scores were provided by ImmunoSEQ, so filtering was different. TCRdb's table, derived via immunoSEQ multiplex PCR, lists solely in-frame clones and lacks some. The V and J calls and clone size come from that table; D and trimming were worked out from the DNA. Here the sample spans roughly 480,000 clones, roughly 85% being singletons. This chain links TRBV11-2 with TRBJ1-2; TRBD1 matches at 8 bases. Input material: PBMCs. The origin of this receptor is a woman aged 40 to 49 in good health. Some clones in this sample may be carry-over from other donors' samples. The CDR3 reads CASSLGGAGGPPLGYTF. The CDR3 nucleotides read TGTGCCAGCAGCTTAGGGGGGGCAGGGGGCCCCCCCCTTGGCTACACCTTC.